One and the same sample provided the 22 T cell receptor beta chains below, sequenced in a study of blood T cell repertoires in COVID-19 (dated by TCRdb to about 2020). Library preparation employed the immunoSEQ multiplex PCR assay. TCRdb obtained this table from immuneACCESS and retained in-frame rearrangements with V and J assigned. These tables miss some clones; where compared with another copy, unresolved V genes account for less than half of the shortfall, and the remainder is unexplained. The sample profile shows about 320,000 clones; 75% to 85% of them were found once. In total, the top ten clones hold 6% to 9% of the sample. What was sequenced was peripheral blood. The receptors were gathered from a human donor in a cohort sampled during active COVID-19.

The V gene is TRBV11-1, the J gene TRBJ2-7, with D perhaps TRBD2 (6 bases). The CDR3 runs to 14 residues. The germline V gene has CDR1 SGHAT and CDR2 FQDESV (reference sequence). V shed 6 bases and J shed 1 base, with 13 bases lying between them. DNA of the CDR3: TGTGCCAGCAGGTCACAGGAGGGTTCCTACGAGCAGTACTTC. It yields the protein CASRSQEGSYEQYF. The variable domain in full, completed from reference TRBV11-1 and TRBJ2-7, reads EAEVAQSPRYKITEKSQAVAFWCDPISGHATLYWYRQILGQGPELLVQFQDESVVDDSQLPKDRFSAERLKGVDSTLKIQPAELGDSAMYLCASRSQEGSYEQYFGPGTRLTVT.

The count of this clone is one. The chain combines TRBV9 with TRBJ2-1; 8 bases are a match to TRBD2. The V and J ends lost 0 bases and 8 bases, in that order; junction bases with no gene match: 4. Germline loops: CDR1 SGDLS, CDR2 YYNGEE. The CDR3 is made up of 14 amino acids. The CDR3 nucleotides are TGTGCCAGCAGCGTAGGGACTAGCCTCCATGAGCAGTTCTTC. Its protein product is CASSVGTSLHEQFF.

CDR3 nucleotides: TGTGCCAGCAGCGCCGGGACACCCGCTGGAAACACCATATATTTT. This encodes CASSAGTPAGNTIYF. V and J are TRBV9 and TRBJ1-3, with TRBD1 as a possible D gene (6 bases). The CDR3 loop spans 15 amino acids. Germline V gene lookup returns CDR1 SGDLS and CDR2 YYNGEE. The V end was cut by 3 bases, the J end by 2 bases, with 12 bases between.

The genes are TRBV24-1 and TRBJ1-1, with D hard to call. CDR1 and CDR2 (germline): KGHDR, SFDVKD. This CDR3 has 13 residues. V was clipped by 7 bases and J by 4 bases, with 12 bases between them. CDR3 protein: CATRGGWSTEAFF. CDR3 bases: TGTGCCACCAGGGGAGGGTGGAGCACTGAAGCTTTCTTT.

The chain is built from TRBV15 and TRBJ2-5, with TRBD2 as a possible D gene (6 bases). The CDR3 runs to 14 residues. Germline-derived CDR1 and CDR2 are LNHNV and YYDKDF (reference sequence). The germline V and J ends were trimmed by 5 bases and 3 bases, with 13 bases remaining between them. CDR3 in amino acids: CATSPGEEEETQYF. DNA of the CDR3: TGTGCCACCAGCCCCGGGGAGGAGGAAGAGACCCAGTACTTC.

The chain uses TRBV30 and TRBJ2-3; 8 bases agree with TRBD2. With V trimmed by 0 bases and J by 5 bases, 4 bases remained unmatched. Per the germline V gene, CDR1 is GTSNPN and CDR2 is SVGIG (reference sequence). The CDR3 is 14 amino acids. The CDR3 spells CAWSVSGGLDTQYF. In DNA, the CDR3 is TGTGCCTGGAGTGTTTCGGGGGGGCTAGATACGCAGTATTTT.

The CDR3 loop reads CASGGLRSSYEQYF. The DNA of the CDR3 is TGTGCCAGCGGCGGGCTGAGAAGTTCCTACGAGCAGTACTTC. V is TRBV6-5 and J is TRBJ2-7, with D possibly being TRBD2 (5 bases). Germline values: CDR1 MNHEY, CDR2 SVGAGI. This CDR3 has 14 residues. Trimming cost V 8 bases and J 1 base, with 15 bases left between them.

The chain employs TRBV4-2 and TRBJ2-2; 9 bases line up with TRBD2. Germline V gene lookup returns CDR1 LGHNA and CDR2 YNFKEQ. J was trimmed by 6 bases and V by 4 bases; bases with no gene match: 6. The CDR3 loop spans 15 amino acids. This chain's CDR3 is CASSPPRGGPGELFF. The CDR3 coding sequence is TGTGCCAGCAGCCCCCCGCGGGGGGGCCCCGGGGAGCTGTTTTTT.

This clone was seen a single time. The V call is TRBV5-6, the J call TRBJ1-1, with a weak D call TRBD1 (6 bases). Deletions cut 3 bases from V and 4 bases from J, with 22 bases between. The germline gives CDR1 SGHDT, CDR2 YYEEEE. The CDR3 consists of 17 residues. CDR3 loop: CASSYGGRGILGTEAFF. The CDR3 nucleotides are TGTGCCAGCAGCTATGGGGGCAGGGGAATTCTGGGCACTGAAGCTTTCTTT.

V is TRBV19 and J is TRBJ1-5; TRBD1 aligns across 8 bases. V lost 3 bases and J lost 5; bases outside the gene matches: 3. CDR3 size: 14 residues. CDR1 and CDR2 (germline): LNHDA, SQIVND (reference sequence). Here the CDR3 reads CASSIGRGHQPQHF. CDR3 bases: TGTGCCAGTAGTATCGGCAGGGGGCATCAGCCCCAGCATTTT.

The V call is TRBV5-1, the J call TRBJ1-3, with D tentatively TRBD1 (5 bases). The ends were cut back, 3 bases at V and 4 bases at J, with 29 bases in the middle. Germline CDR1 reads SGHRS; CDR2 reads YFSETQ. This CDR3 has 20 amino acids. CDR3 DNA: TGCGCCAGCAGCTCGGGAGGAGGGAGCTTCCAGGGTAGGACCGGAAACACCATATATTTT. This codes for CASSSGGGSFQGRTGNTIYF.

In this sample, this clone turned up once. The chain uses TRBV5-1 and TRBJ1-2; possibly TRBD1 for D (6 bases). Trimming cost V 4 bases and J 2 bases, with 9 bases left between them. The CDR3 has 13 amino acids. Germline V gives CDR1 SGHRS, CDR2 YFSETQ. The chain's CDR3 is CASSEDSNYGYTF. The CDR3 DNA follows: TGCGCCAGCAGCGAGGACAGCAACTATGGCTACACCTTC.

The J gene is TRBJ1-1, the V gene TRBV27; D is possibly TRBD1 (6 bases). In germline, CDR1 is MNHEY, CDR2 SMNVEV (reference sequence). V dropped 6 bases and J dropped 5 bases, with 7 bases sitting between them. CDR3 length equals 11 residues. The CDR3, as DNA: TGTGCCAGCAGGCAGGGGACTGAAGCTTTCTTT. As protein: CASRQGTEAFF.

The V and J genes are TRBV19 and TRBJ1-2; possible D gene TRBD1, 6 bases. The CDR3 is 17 residues long. Per the germline V gene, CDR1 is LNHDA and CDR2 is SQIVND (reference sequence). Trimming shortened V by 5 bases and J by 3 bases, and 22 bases separated the two germline ends. CDR3 residues: CASSDPGQGPFDYGYTF. CDR3 DNA: TGTGCCAGTAGTGATCCGGGACAAGGCCCCTTCGACTATGGCTACACCTTC. The whole variable domain, filled in from reference TRBV19 and TRBJ1-2, reads DGGITQSPKYLFRKEGQNVTLSCEQNLNHDAMYWYRQDPGQGLRLIYYSQIVNDFQKGDIAEGYSVSREKKESFPLTVTSAQKNPTAFYLCASSDPGQGPFDYGYTFGSGTRLTVV.

The J gene is TRBJ1-1, the V gene TRBV7-2; D remains ambiguous. The CDR3 has 15 residues. Germline V gives CDR1 SGHTA, CDR2 FQGNSA. The germline V and J ends were trimmed by 5 bases and 1 base, with 14 bases remaining between them. The CDR3, as DNA: TGTGCCAGCAGCGCTGGAGGACGGTGGAACACTGAAGCTTTCTTT. It specifies CASSAGGRWNTEAFF. Full variable domain (rest looked up from reference TRBV7-2 and TRBJ1-1): GAGVSQSPSNKVTEKGKDVELRCDPISGHTALYWYRQSLGQGLEFLIYFQGNSAPDKSGLPSDRFSAERTGGSVSTLTIQRTQQEDSAVYLCASSAGGRWNTEAFFGQGTRLTVV.

The CDR3 nucleotides read TGTGCCAGCAGCCAAGAGGCTAGCGGGGGTATCTACGAGCAGTACTTC. As protein: CASSQEASGGIYEQYF. The V call is TRBV4-2, the J call TRBJ2-7, with 10 bases matching TRBD2. The J segment lost 3 bases and the V segment lost 0 bases, leaving 5 bases of the junction unmatched. This CDR3 has 16 amino acids. Germline lookup yields CDR1 LGHNA and CDR2 YNFKEQ.

This clone was recorded a few times. V is TRBV7-9 and J is TRBJ1-2; tentative D call: TRBD1 (6 bases). Germline loops: CDR1 SEHNR, CDR2 FQNEAQ (reference sequence). The CDR3 consists of 14 residues. V lost 0 bases and J 6 bases, leaving 11 bases between the germline ends. CDR3 in amino acids: CASSLAGAGDGYTF. The CDR3, as DNA: TGTGCCAGCAGCTTAGCAGGTGCAGGGGATGGCTACACCTTC.

The V call is TRBV6-5, the J call TRBJ2-7, with D unclear. V was shortened by 5 bases and J by 2 bases, with 7 bases between the two germline ends. Germline values: CDR1 MNHEY, CDR2 SVGAGI. The CDR3 extends over 12 amino acids. The CDR3 loop reads CASSPVPYEQYF. The CDR3 region has the DNA TGTGCCAGCAGTCCGGTTCCCTACGAGCAGTACTTC.

The J gene is TRBJ1-1, the V gene TRBV5-4; a possible D gene is TRBD1 (5 bases). Trimming removed 2 bases at V and 6 bases at J, with 11 bases between. The germline V gene encodes CDR1 SGHNT and CDR2 YYREEE (reference sequence). The CDR3 covers 13 residues. This chain's CDR3 is CASSLGALAEAFF. CDR3 bases: TGTGCCAGCAGCTTAGGGGCGCTTGCTGAAGCTTTCTTT.

The chain combines TRBV24-1 with TRBJ1-5; the D gene is possibly TRBD1 (5 bases). The CDR3 has 14 residues. Germline lookup yields CDR1 KGHDR and CDR2 SFDVKD. Trimming pared 4 bases from V and 3 bases from J, leaving 9 bases between. This CDR3 is CATSERQNNQPQHF. CDR3 DNA: TGTGCCACCAGTGAACGACAGAACAATCAGCCCCAGCATTTT.

The V and J genes are TRBV24-1 and TRBJ2-2, with D possibly matching TRBD2 (6 bases). Between the trimmed V and J ends, which lost 12 bases and 0 bases, there was a span of 13 bases. The germline gives CDR1 KGHDR, CDR2 SFDVKD. The CDR3 covers 14 residues. CDR3 in amino acids: CAANGGTNTGELFF. CDR3 DNA: TGTGCCGCTAATGGGGGGACGAACACCGGGGAGCTGTTTTTT.

This chain connects TRBV27 to TRBJ1-2; 11 bases are a match to TRBD1. The CDR3 is 16 amino acids. Germline CDR1 MNHEY, CDR2 SMNVEV (reference sequence). The trim removed 6 bases at V and 5 bases at J, leaving 11 bases unmatched. The CDR3 spells CASRRGLDRGPYGYTF. The DNA for the CDR3 is TGTGCCAGCAGAAGGGGCTTGGACAGGGGGCCTTATGGCTACACCTTC.